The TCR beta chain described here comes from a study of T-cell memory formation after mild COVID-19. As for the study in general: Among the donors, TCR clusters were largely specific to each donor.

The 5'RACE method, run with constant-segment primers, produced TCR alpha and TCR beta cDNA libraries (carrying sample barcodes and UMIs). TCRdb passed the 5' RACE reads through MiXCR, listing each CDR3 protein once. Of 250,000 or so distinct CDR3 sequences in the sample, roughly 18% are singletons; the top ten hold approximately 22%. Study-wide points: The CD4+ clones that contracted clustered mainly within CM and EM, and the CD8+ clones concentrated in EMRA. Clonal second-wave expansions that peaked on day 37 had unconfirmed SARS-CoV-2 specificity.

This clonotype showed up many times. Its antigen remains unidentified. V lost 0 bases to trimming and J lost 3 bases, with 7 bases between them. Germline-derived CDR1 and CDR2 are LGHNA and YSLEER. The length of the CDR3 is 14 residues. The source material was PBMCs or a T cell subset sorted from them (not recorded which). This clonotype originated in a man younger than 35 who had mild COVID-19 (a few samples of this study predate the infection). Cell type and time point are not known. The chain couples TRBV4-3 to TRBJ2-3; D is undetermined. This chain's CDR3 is CASSQEVRTDTQYF. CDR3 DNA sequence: TGCGCCAGCAGCCAAGAGGTTAGGACAGATACGCAGTATTTT.